This T cell receptor (beta chain) was documented in a study of blood T cell repertoires in COVID-19. How the authors handled the data: Reference gene primer amplification gave estimated nucleated cell counts. The method was immunoSEQ multiplex PCR; TCRdb's version includes in-frame clones alone and lacks a portion of them. V and J calls and clone size are copied from that table; D and trimming were computed from the DNA. The data contain under 150,000 clones, more than 75% of them seen just once; the ten biggest clones take up about a sixth. Sequenced material: peripheral blood. This clonotype was obtained from a woman aged 45 to 65 who had recovered from COVID-19.

This CDR3 is CASSSASGRGETQYF. The CDR3 nucleotides are TGTGCCAGCAGCTCCGCTAGCGGGAGGGGAGAGACCCAGTACTTC. This chain links TRBV7-8 with TRBJ2-5; 12 bases are a match to TRBD2. There are 15 residues in the CDR3. The V and J ends lost 4 bases and 4 bases, in that order; junction bases with no gene match: 4. Germline CDR1 SGHVS, CDR2 FQNEAQ.